Below, 29 T cell receptor beta chains from the same sample are listed, as sequenced in a study of beta chain features in type 1 diabetes. Investigators reverse transcribed all isolated RNA, so they sequenced expressed TCRB transcripts. Generated by immunoSEQ multiplex PCR, the TCRdb table keeps only in-frame clones and is missing some. Of about 410,000 clones listed, 11% to 15% are singletons. The sequencing input was naive CD4+ T cells from blood. These receptors were taken from a young man in good health.

This clone has a handful of counts. The chain links TRBV29-1 to TRBJ2-5; the D gene is possibly TRBD2 (6 bases). This CDR3 spans 14 amino acids. CDR1 and CDR2 from the germline V gene are SQVTM and ANQGSEA. Trimming shortened V by 0 bases and J by 3 bases, and 11 bases separated the two germline ends. This chain's CDR3 is CSVEEAGWEETQYF. CDR3 DNA: TGCAGCGTTGAAGAGGCGGGGTGGGAAGAGACCCAGTACTTC.

The rearrangement uses TRBV7-9 and TRBJ2-1; D is perhaps TRBD1 (6 bases). The CDR3 spans 16 residues. The ends were cut back, 5 bases at V and 5 bases at J, with 19 bases in the middle. Germline V gene lookup returns CDR1 SEHNR and CDR2 FQNEAQ (reference sequence). The CDR3 sequence is CASSATGLGLHNEQFF. CDR3 DNA: TGTGCCAGCAGCGCGACAGGCTTAGGGTTACACAATGAGCAGTTCTTC.

A few counts support this clone. The chain joins TRBV13 to TRBJ1-2; unclear D gene. V was pared by 2 bases and J by 4 bases, with 14 bases between. CDR1 and CDR2 from the germline V gene are PRHDT and FYEKMQ (reference sequence). The CDR3 runs 15 residues. CDR3 residues: CASSLWWGESYGYTF. The CDR3 nucleotides are TGTGCCAGCAGCTTATGGTGGGGAGAGAGCTATGGCTACACCTTC.

This clone was counted only a few times. The rearrangement links TRBV9 to TRBJ2-2; 9 bases match TRBD2. Looked up from germline, CDR1 is SGDLS and CDR2 is YYNGEE. The CDR3 extends over 16 amino acids. Trimming took 3 bases from V and 2 from J; bases not matched to a gene: 5. As DNA, the CDR3 is TGTGCCAGCAGCGGCCACGGGACTAGCAACACCGGGGAGCTGTTTTTT. Protein product: CASSGHGTSNTGELFF.

The chain uses TRBV5-1 and TRBJ2-7; D gene ambiguous. Trimming took 0 bases from V and 8 from J, leaving 12 bases between them. The germline V gene has CDR1 SGHRS and CDR2 YFSETQ. The CDR3 extends over 13 amino acids. The CDR3 loop reads CASSLVSPDKQYF. Written as DNA, the CDR3 is TGCGCCAGCAGCTTGGTTTCTCCAGACAAGCAGTACTTC. Looking up the rest from reference TRBV5-1 and TRBJ2-7 gives the full variable domain: KAGVTQTPRYLIKTRGQQVTLSCSPISGHRSVSWYQQTPGQGLQFLFEYFSETQRNKGNFPGRFSGRQFSNSRSEMNVSTLELGDSALYLCASSLVSPDKQYFGPGTRLTVT.

The genes are TRBV20-1 and TRBJ2-5; D remains ambiguous. The V gene's germline CDR1 is DFQATT and CDR2 SNEGSKA (reference sequence). CDR3 length: 11 amino acids. V lost 6 bases and J lost 5, with 10 bases in between. CDR3: CSAETRETQYF. The CDR3 coding sequence is TGCAGTGCCGAAACCCGGGAGACCCAGTACTTC.

This CDR3 is CASSPPGQGYGYTF. CDR3 nucleotides: TGTGCCAGCTCACCACCGGGACAGGGGTATGGCTACACCTTC. The J gene is TRBJ1-2, the V gene TRBV18, with 10 bases aligning to TRBD1. After removal of 0 bases from V and 5 bases from J, the junction contained 0 bases not matched to a gene. The CDR3 runs 14 residues. Germline-derived CDR1 and CDR2 are KGHSH and LQKENI.

This clone was picked up a small number of times. The chain links TRBV10-3 to TRBJ2-1; TRBD2 aligns across 12 bases. This CDR3 has 15 residues. CDR1 is ENHRY, CDR2 SYGVKD, per germline. V lost 3 bases and J lost 8; bases outside the gene matches: 5. The CDR3 DNA is TGTGCCATCAGTGACGGACTAGCGGGGTTCGATGAGCAGTTCTTC. This sequence encodes CAISDGLAGFDEQFF.

The genes are TRBV10-3 and TRBJ2-1; D is uncertain. Germline V gene lookup returns CDR1 ENHRY and CDR2 SYGVKD. The CDR3 covers 14 residues. The V end lost 2 bases, the J end lost 4 bases, and 9 bases lay between the germline ends. CDR3 nucleotide sequence: TGTGCCATCAGTGAGGACTCCCTGTACAATGAGCAGTTCTTC. Its protein is CAISEDSLYNEQFF.

The chain uses TRBV6-5 and TRBJ2-5; D may match TRBD1 or TRBD2 (5 bases each). V was cut by 5 bases and J by 5 bases, with 15 bases left in between. The CDR3 loop spans 14 amino acids. Germline V lookup: CDR1 MNHEY, CDR2 SVGAGI. The CDR3 bases are TGTGCCAGCAGTGAAAAGGGACGGAGGGAGACCCAGTACTTC. It yields the protein CASSEKGRRETQYF.

This chain joins TRBV5-1 and TRBJ2-7; 7 bases map to TRBD2. Germline values: CDR1 SGHRS, CDR2 YFSETQ. CDR3 length equals 15 residues. V lost 0 bases and J lost 5; bases outside the gene matches: 8. The CDR3 loop reads CASSLESSGDHEQYF. The CDR3 DNA sequence: TGCGCCAGCAGCTTGGAGTCAAGCGGGGACCACGAGCAGTACTTC. Full variable domain (missing parts from reference TRBV5-1 and TRBJ2-7): KAGVTQTPRYLIKTRGQQVTLSCSPISGHRSVSWYQQTPGQGLQFLFEYFSETQRNKGNFPGRFSGRQFSNSRSEMNVSTLELGDSALYLCASSLESSGDHEQYFGPGTRLTVT.

The chain is built from TRBV4-3 and TRBJ2-5, with TRBD2 identical over 7 bases. J gave up 1 base and V 1 base, and 3 bases lay outside the gene matches. This CDR3 has 15 residues. Germline V CDR1 and CDR2: LGHNA, YSLEER. The CDR3 bases are TGCGCCAGCAGCCAAGGACTAGCTACCCAAGAGACCCAGTACTTC. Its protein product is CASSQGLATQETQYF.

The rearrangement links TRBV28 to TRBJ2-5; 7 nucleotides match TRBD2. The CDR3 runs to 16 residues. Germline CDR1 reads MDHEN; CDR2 reads SYDVKM. V was clipped by 0 bases and J by 0 bases; unmatched bases: 4. The CDR3 protein is CASSLWSAGYQETQYF. DNA of the CDR3: TGTGCCAGCAGTTTATGGTCAGCGGGATACCAAGAGACCCAGTACTTC.

This clone was recorded a few times. This sequence joins TRBV29-1 and TRBJ2-7; D possibly matches TRBD1 or TRBD2 (5 bases each). CDR3 length: 13 amino acids. The V gene's germline CDR1 is SQVTM and CDR2 ANQGSEA. V was shortened by 7 bases and J by 2 bases, with 15 bases between the two germline ends. This CDR3 is CSGERGSTYEQYV. The CDR3, as DNA: TGCAGCGGCGAACGGGGCTCTACCTACGAGCAGTACGTC.

The chain links TRBV9 to TRBJ2-5; TRBD1 matches 8 bases. The ends lost 4 bases at V and 2 bases at J; junction bases unmatched: 16. Germline V gene lookup returns CDR1 SGDLS and CDR2 YYNGEE. The CDR3 covers 18 residues. This CDR3 reads CASSWTGSSGGLQETQYF. The CDR3 DNA reads as TGTGCCAGCAGCTGGACAGGGTCATCGGGTGGATTGCAAGAGACCCAGTACTTC.

V gene TRBV7-2 combines with J gene TRBJ2-7; TRBD1 matches at 9 bases. There are 14 residues in the CDR3. Germline V gene sequence: CDR1 SGHTA, CDR2 FQGNSA. Trimming at V came to 1 base and at J to 12 bases, leaving 10 bases not matched to a gene. Written as DNA, the CDR3 is TGTGCCAGCAGCTTAGACAAGGGACAGGGAAGGCCGTACGTC. It specifies CASSLDKGQGRPYV.

This clone has at least ten counts. The same CDR3 can be traced to other DNA sequences in this sample. The chain couples TRBV30 to TRBJ1-1; D unresolved. The germline gives CDR1 GTSNPN, CDR2 SVGIG (reference sequence). The CDR3 sequence is 13 residues long. V lost 0 bases and J lost 3, with 8 bases in between. CDR3 amino acids: CAWSVRRDTEAFF. The DNA for the CDR3 is TGTGCCTGGAGTGTCCGGAGGGACACTGAAGCTTTCTTT.

This clone was detected only once. The rearrangement joins TRBV5-4 to TRBJ2-1; TRBD2 matches at 12 bases. There are 15 residues in the CDR3. Trimming cost V 9 bases and J 7 bases; bases outside gene matches: 11. Germline CDR1 is SGHNT and CDR2 is YYREEE (reference sequence). For the CDR3, the DNA is TGTGCCACCACAACTAGACTAGCGGGAGCTAATGAGCAGTTCTTC. Its protein product is CATTTRLAGANEQFF.

J is TRBJ2-3 and V is TRBV27; 7 bases agree with TRBD2. This CDR3 spans 14 amino acids. V shed 5 bases, J shed 1 base, and the junction held 3 bases outside the gene matches. The V gene's germline CDR1 is MNHEY and CDR2 SMNVEV (reference sequence). The CDR3 region is CASSGLGRTDTQYF. The CDR3, as DNA: TGTGCCAGCAGTGGACTAGGACGCACAGATACGCAGTATTTT.

This chain connects TRBV29-1 to TRBJ2-5; D may be TRBD1 (5 bases). V lost 8 bases to trimming and J lost 2 bases, with 12 bases between them. The CDR3 consists of 12 residues. Germline lookup yields CDR1 SQVTM and CDR2 ANQGSEA. The CDR3 loop is CSFTRAQETQYF. DNA for the CDR3: TGCAGCTTCACCAGGGCTCAAGAGACCCAGTACTTC.

The chain is built from TRBV12-5 and TRBJ1-1; a weak D match, TRBD1 (6 bases). Germline V gene sequence: CDR1 LGHNT, CDR2 FRNRAP. V was cut by 4 bases and J by 7 bases, with 13 bases left in between. The CDR3 runs to 13 residues. The CDR3 nucleotides are TGTGCTAGTGGTTCCCCGGGACAAAATGAAGCTTTCTTT. As protein: CASGSPGQNEAFF.

This clone was found a few times. The chain joins TRBV15 to TRBJ2-7; a possible D gene is TRBD2 (5 bases). V was clipped by 0 bases and J by 4 bases, with 7 bases between them. Germline loops: CDR1 LNHNV, CDR2 YYDKDF (reference sequence). The CDR3 is 13 residues long. CDR3 residues: CATSRDSGYEQYV. The CDR3 DNA sequence: TGTGCCACCAGCAGAGATTCGGGATACGAGCAGTACGTC.

This clone has only a few counts. The rearrangement links TRBV14 to TRBJ2-7; TRBD2 is a possible D gene (5 bases). CDR3 length: 11 amino acids. Trimming pared 1 base from V and 11 bases from J, leaving 9 bases between. Per germline, CDR1 SGHDN and CDR2 FVKESK. The CDR3 DNA reads TGTGCCAGCAGCCAAGTCGGGGTTGAGTACTTC. Its translation: CASSQVGVEYF.

This clone was seen only a few times. CDR3 region: CASSPQLAGETQYF. For the CDR3, the DNA is TGTGCCAGCTCACCGCAACTAGCTGGGGAGACCCAGTACTTC. The chain couples TRBV18 to TRBJ2-5; D might be TRBD2 (6 bases). The CDR3 covers 14 residues. Germline CDR1 KGHSH, CDR2 LQKENI. The V end was cut by 3 bases, the J end by 5 bases, with 13 bases between.

The V call is TRBV10-3, the J call TRBJ2-3, with D possibly being TRBD2 (5 bases). Germline-derived CDR1 and CDR2 are ENHRY and SYGVKD. This CDR3 spans 13 amino acids. Trimming took 6 bases from V and 2 from J, leaving 9 bases between them. CDR3 DNA: TGTGCCATCAGCGAGGGAAACACAGATACGCAGTATTTT. Translating gives CAISEGNTDTQYF.

The chain recombines TRBV11-2 with TRBJ2-7; D call uncertain. Germline assignment: CDR1 SGHAT and CDR2 FQNNGV. There are 14 residues in the CDR3. Trimming removed 0 bases at V and 6 bases at J, with 12 bases between. The CDR3 protein is CASSLDRLSGEQYF. CDR3 DNA: TGTGCCAGCAGCTTAGATCGGCTATCTGGCGAGCAGTACTTC.

This clone showed up just a few times. The rearrangement links TRBV7-9 to TRBJ2-7; D gene uncertain. V gave up 1 base and J gave up 7 bases, with 8 bases separating them. CDR1 is SEHNR, CDR2 FQNEAQ, per germline (reference sequence). The CDR3 totals 12 residues. CDR3 nucleotide sequence: TGTGCCAGCAGCTTAGTTACTGGGGAGCAGTACTTC. Translating gives CASSLVTGEQYF. Full variable domain (missing parts from reference TRBV7-9 and TRBJ2-7): DTGVSQNPRHKITKRGQNVTFRCDPISEHNRLYWYRQTLGQGPEFLTYFQNEAQLEKSRLLSDRFSAERPKGSFSTLEIQRTEQGDSAMYLCASSLVTGEQYFGPGTRLTVT.

This clone has just a few counts. The genes are TRBV7-3 and TRBJ2-5, with D perhaps matching TRBD1 (6 bases). Germline V gene sequence: CDR1 SGHTA, CDR2 FQGTGA. The CDR3 is made up of 13 amino acids. Between the trimmed V and J ends, which lost 4 bases and 5 bases, there was a span of 11 bases. The CDR3 loop is CASSSQGMETQYF. Here the CDR3 DNA reads TGTGCCAGCAGCTCCCAGGGGATGGAGACCCAGTACTTC.

This clone turned up a few times. The chain carries TRBV10-3 and TRBJ1-2, with D tentatively TRBD1 (6 bases). CDR1 is ENHRY, CDR2 SYGVKD, per germline. V was pared by 5 bases and J by 4 bases, with 14 bases between. The CDR3 has 14 residues. CDR3 coding DNA: TGTGCCATCAGTCCCCTTGGGGGGCCCTATGGCTACACCTTC. Amino acids: CAISPLGGPYGYTF.